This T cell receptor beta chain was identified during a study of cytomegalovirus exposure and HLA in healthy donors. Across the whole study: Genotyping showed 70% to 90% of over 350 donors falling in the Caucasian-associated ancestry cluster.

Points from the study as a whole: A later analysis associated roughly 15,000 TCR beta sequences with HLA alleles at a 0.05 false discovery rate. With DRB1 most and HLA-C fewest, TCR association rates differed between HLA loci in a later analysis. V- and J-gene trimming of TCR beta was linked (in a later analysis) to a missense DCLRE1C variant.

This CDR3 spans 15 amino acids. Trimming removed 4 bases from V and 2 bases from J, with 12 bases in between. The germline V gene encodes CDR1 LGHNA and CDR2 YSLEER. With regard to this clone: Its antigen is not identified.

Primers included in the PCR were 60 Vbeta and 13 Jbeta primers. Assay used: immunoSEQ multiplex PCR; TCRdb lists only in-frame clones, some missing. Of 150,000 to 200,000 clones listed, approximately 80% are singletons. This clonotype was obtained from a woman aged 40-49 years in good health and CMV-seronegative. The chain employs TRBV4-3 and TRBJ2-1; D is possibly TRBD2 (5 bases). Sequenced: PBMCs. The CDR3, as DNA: TGCGCCAGCAGCCCCGTAGCGCTCACCTACAATGAGCAGTTCTTC. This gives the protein CASSPVALTYNEQFF.